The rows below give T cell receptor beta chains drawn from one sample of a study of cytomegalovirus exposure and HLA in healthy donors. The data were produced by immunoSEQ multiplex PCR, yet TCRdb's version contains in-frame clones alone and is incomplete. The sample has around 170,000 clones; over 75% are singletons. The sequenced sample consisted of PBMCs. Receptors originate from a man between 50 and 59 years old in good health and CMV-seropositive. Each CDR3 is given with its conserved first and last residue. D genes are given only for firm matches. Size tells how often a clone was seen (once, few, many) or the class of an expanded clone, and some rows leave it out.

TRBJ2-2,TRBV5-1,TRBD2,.,CASSGPLAGVDTGELFF,TGCGCCAGCAGCGGCCCCCTAGCGGGGGTGGACACCGGGGAGCTGTTTTTT
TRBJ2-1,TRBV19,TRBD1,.,CASRQTGFDNEQFF,TGTGCCAGTAGGCAGACAGGGTTTGACAATGAGCAGTTCTTC
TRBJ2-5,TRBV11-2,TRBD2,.,CASSRTSGGVPLGTQYF,TGTGCCAGCAGCCGGACTAGCGGGGGAGTCCCTCTCGGGACCCAGTACTTC
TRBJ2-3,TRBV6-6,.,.,CASTYGMPGTDTQYF,TGTGCCAGCACCTACGGGATGCCCGGCACAGATACGCAGTATTTT
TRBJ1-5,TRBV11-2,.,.,CASSLGPQAHQPQHF,TGTGCCAGCAGCTTAGGCCCACAGGCCCATCAGCCCCAGCATTTT
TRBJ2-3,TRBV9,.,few,CASGGLGGTDTQYF,TGTGCCAGCGGAGGGCTAGGAGGCACCGATACGCAGTATTTT
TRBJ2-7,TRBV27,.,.,CASRTGTVYEQYF,TGTGCCAGCAGAACTGGGACTGTCTACGAGCAGTACTTC
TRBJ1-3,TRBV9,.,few,CASSVAPSGIGNTIYF,TGTGCCAGCAGCGTAGCCCCGTCCGGGATTGGAAACACCATATATTTT
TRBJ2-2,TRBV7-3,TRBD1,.,CASRPRQGTGELFF,TGTGCCAGCAGACCACGACAGGGTACCGGGGAGCTGTTTTTT
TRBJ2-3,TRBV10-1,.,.,CASSSTSTDTQYF,TGCGCCAGCAGTTCGACTAGCACAGATACGCAGTATTTT
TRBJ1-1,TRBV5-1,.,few,CASLLAAGATEAFF,TGCGCCAGCCTCCTTGCGGCAGGGGCCACTGAAGCTTTCTTT
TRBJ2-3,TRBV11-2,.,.,CASSPGQTQYF,TGTGCCAGCAGCCCCGGACAGACGCAGTATTTT
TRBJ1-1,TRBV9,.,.,CASSSRGNLVNTEAFF,TGTGCCAGCAGCAGCAGGGGAAATTTGGTGAACACTGAAGCTTTCTTT
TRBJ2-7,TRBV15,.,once,CATSRDLSSYEQYF,TGTGCCACCAGCAGAGACCTAAGCTCCTACGAGCAGTACTTC
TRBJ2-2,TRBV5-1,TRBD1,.,CASSPGTEATGELFF,TGCGCCAGCAGTCCCGGGACAGAAGCTACCGGGGAGCTGTTTTTT
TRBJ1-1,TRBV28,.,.,CASRLGRNTEAFF,TGTGCCAGCAGGCTGGGCAGGAACACTGAAGCTTTCTTT
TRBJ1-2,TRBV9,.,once,CASSVQTALDYGYTF,TGTGCCAGCAGCGTCCAGACAGCCCTTGACTATGGCTACACCTTC
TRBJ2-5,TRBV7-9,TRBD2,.,CASSLGGYQETQYF,TGTGCCAGCAGCCTGGGAGGGTACCAAGAGACCCAGTACTTC
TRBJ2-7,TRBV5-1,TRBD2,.,CASSRQTSGNNEQYF,TGCGCCAGCAGCCGACAAACTAGCGGTAATAACGAGCAGTACTTC
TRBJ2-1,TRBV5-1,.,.,CASSFSTGTYNEQFF,TGCGCCAGCAGCTTCAGTACAGGGACCTACAATGAGCAGTTCTTC
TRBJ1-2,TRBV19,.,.,CASTRDWMAGYTF,TGTGCCAGTACAAGGGACTGGATGGCCGGCTACACCTTC
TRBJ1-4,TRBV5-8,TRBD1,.,CASSLGQGGEKLFF,TGTGCCAGCAGCTTGGGCCAGGGGGGCGAAAAACTGTTTTTT
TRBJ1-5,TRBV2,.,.,CASSARSGGNQPQHF,TGTGCCAGCAGTGCGAGGTCGGGGGGCAATCAGCCCCAGCATTTT
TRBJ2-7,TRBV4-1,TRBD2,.,CASSQDWGLAGENF,TGCGCCAGCAGCCAAGATTGGGGACTAGCGGGAGAAAACTTC
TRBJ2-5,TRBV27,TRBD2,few,CASKKGLAGGEETQYF,TGTGCCAGCAAAAAGGGACTAGCGGGAGGGGAAGAGACCCAGTACTTC
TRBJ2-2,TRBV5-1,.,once,CASSLRYRTGELFF,TGCGCCAGCAGCTTGCGATATCGGACGGGAGAGCTGTTTTTT
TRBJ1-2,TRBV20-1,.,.,CSARDPDGYTF,TGCAGTGCTAGAGACCCGGATGGCTACACCTTC